This TCR beta chain derives from a study of cytomegalovirus exposure and HLA in healthy donors. Germline lookup yields CDR1 MNHEY and CDR2 SMNVEV (reference sequence). The CDR3 runs to 16 residues. V lost 3 bases and J lost 1, with 15 bases in between. A multiplex PCR was run with 60 Vbeta primers and 13 Jbeta primers. Profiled with immunoSEQ multiplex PCR; TCRdb holds only in-frame clones, not every one. This sample has roughly 120,000 clones, with around four fifths found just once. The chain joins TRBV27 to TRBJ1-2; D gene uncertain. Sample: PBMCs. This TCR was sampled from a man between 60 and 70 years old in good health and CMV-seropositive. The DNA of the CDR3 is TGTGCCAGCAGTTTCCAGAGGGCAGGAGTTAACTATGGCTACACCTTC. Amino acids: CASSFQRAGVNYGYTF.